Following are 23 T cell receptor beta chains from one sample sequenced in a study of Ad26.COV2.S vaccination and SARS-CoV-2 variants. Profiling relied on immunoSEQ multiplex PCR, and the TCRdb table lists in-frame clones only, not all of them. The sample yields 450,000 to 550,000 clones, roughly 87% seen once. Treatment specified: roughly 18 received Ad26.COV2.S at low or high dose, single or two shots; 5 received placebo; per-sample allocation not given. All samples were drawn on day 63, counting from the first vaccine or placebo injection. Sequences were derived from peripheral blood, sampled in a trial of Ad26.COV2.S vaccine versus placebo. The receptors come from a person between 18 and 65 years old who received the Ad26.COV2.S COVID-19 vaccine or a placebo.

This chain uses TRBV19 with TRBJ2-2, with a possible D match to TRBD1 (5 bases). The CDR3 contains 16 residues. V lost 7 bases and J 3 bases, leaving 18 bases between the germline ends. In germline, CDR1 is LNHDA, CDR2 SQIVND (reference sequence). The CDR3 loop reads CASIGPMDTYTGELFF. The CDR3 nucleotides read TGTGCCAGTATCGGCCCAATGGACACTTACACCGGGGAGCTGTTTTTT.

The chain couples TRBV7-9 to TRBJ2-7, with TRBD1 identical over 8 bases. Germline V gives CDR1 SEHNR, CDR2 FQNEAQ (reference sequence). V was pared by 2 bases and J by 9 bases, with 15 bases of the junction left unmatched. This CDR3 contains 16 residues. Written as DNA, the CDR3 is TGTGCCAGCAGCTTACTTCCGGGACAGGATCGATTAGGGCAGTACTTC. Protein product: CASSLLPGQDRLGQYF. The complete variable domain, with remaining parts taken from reference TRBV7-9 and TRBJ2-7, reads DTGVSQNPRHKITKRGQNVTFRCDPISEHNRLYWYRQTLGQGPEFLTYFQNEAQLEKSRLLSDRFSAERPKGSFSTLEIQRTEQGDSAMYLCASSLLPGQDRLGQYFGPGTRLTVT.

The CDR3 loop is CATSVQGVTGRNEAFF. CDR3 in DNA: TGTGCCACCAGCGTACAGGGGGTGACTGGTCGTAATGAAGCTTTCTTT. The chain has TRBV15 and TRBJ1-1; 8 bases line up with TRBD1. Germline CDR1 is LNHNV and CDR2 is YYDKDF (reference sequence). The CDR3 has 16 residues. J lost 7 bases, V lost 5 bases, and 15 bases had no gene match.

The chain joins TRBV19 to TRBJ2-3; D gene ambiguous. CDR3 length: 14 amino acids. Trimming left V 6 bases short and J 2 bases short, with 12 bases between. The V gene's germline CDR1 is LNHDA and CDR2 SQIVND (reference sequence). The CDR3 coding sequence is TGTGCCAGTAGGTATTCGGATCACACAGATACGCAGTATTTT. It specifies CASRYSDHTDTQYF. Drawing the rest from reference TRBV19 and TRBJ2-3, the complete variable domain is DGGITQSPKYLFRKEGQNVTLSCEQNLNHDAMYWYRQDPGQGLRLIYYSQIVNDFQKGDIAEGYSVSREKKESFPLTVTSAQKNPTAFYLCASRYSDHTDTQYFGPGTRLTVL.

This clone was observed a single time. The chain combines TRBV7-9 with TRBJ2-3; 10 bases map to TRBD2. The J segment lost 3 bases and the V segment lost 1 base, leaving 10 bases of the junction unmatched. CDR3 length: 18 amino acids. In germline, CDR1 is SEHNR, CDR2 FQNEAQ (reference sequence). CDR3 sequence reads: CASSLGTSGIIITDTQYF. CDR3 nucleotide sequence: TGTGCCAGCAGCTTAGGTACTAGCGGGATTATCATTACAGATACGCAGTATTTT. The whole variable domain, filled in from reference TRBV7-9 and TRBJ2-3, reads DTGVSQNPRHKITKRGQNVTFRCDPISEHNRLYWYRQTLGQGPEFLTYFQNEAQLEKSRLLSDRFSAERPKGSFSTLEIQRTEQGDSAMYLCASSLGTSGIIITDTQYFGPGTRLTVL.

This clone was seen a single time. The rearrangement joins TRBV27 to TRBJ1-2; D is unclear. CDR3 length: 14 amino acids. Trimming cost V 7 bases and J 0 bases, with 12 bases left between them. Germline V lookup: CDR1 MNHEY, CDR2 SMNVEV (reference sequence). The CDR3 region is CASTDWGANYGYTF. DNA for the CDR3: TGTGCCAGCACCGACTGGGGAGCTAACTATGGCTACACCTTC.

V is TRBV7-6 and J is TRBJ1-4; 12 bases agree with TRBD1. The V gene end was trimmed by 5 bases and the J gene end by 10 bases; junction bases not matched to a gene: 11. Germline CDR1 SGHVS, CDR2 FNYEAQ. The CDR3 has 16 residues. The CDR3 DNA is TGTGCCAGCAGCCCAGCGACCGGGACAGGGGGCGGAAAACTGTTTTTT. It translates to CASSPATGTGGGKLFF.

This chain links TRBV11-3 with TRBJ2-1; no clear D gene. Germline lookup yields CDR1 SGHNT and CDR2 YENEEA. This CDR3 has 14 residues. Trimming shortened V by 0 bases and J by 8 bases, and 11 bases separated the two germline ends. The CDR3, as DNA: TGTGCCAGCAGCTTAGATGGGCCTAAGGATGAGCAGTTCTTC. Translating it yields CASSLDGPKDEQFF.

The chain uses TRBV4-1 and TRBJ1-6; 9 nucleotides line up with TRBD1. With 6 bases clipped from V and 10 bases from J, the junction kept 4 bases outside the gene matches. This CDR3 region has 13 residues. Germline lookup yields CDR1 MGHRA and CDR2 YSYEKL. The CDR3 spells CASSPTGGSPLHF. The CDR3 coding sequence is TGCGCCAGCAGTCCGACAGGGGGGTCACCCCTCCACTTT.

The chain joins TRBV28 to TRBJ2-2, with 8 nucleotides matching TRBD2. Germline loops: CDR1 MDHEN, CDR2 SYDVKM. The CDR3 consists of 16 residues. The ends lost 6 bases at V and 0 bases at J; junction bases unmatched: 6. Here the CDR3 DNA reads TGTGCCAGCAGCACCGGGACTAGGGCGAACACCGGGGAGCTGTTTTTT. This codes for CASSTGTRANTGELFF.

The genes are TRBV5-5 and TRBJ2-1, with unresolved D. The V gene lost 4 bases and the J gene lost 4 bases, with 15 bases spanning the gap. From germline, CDR1 is SGHKS and CDR2 YYEKEE (reference sequence). CDR3 length: 15 residues. CDR3 residues: CASSKSPTEYNEQFF. The CDR3 DNA follows: TGTGCCAGCAGCAAGTCCCCTACGGAGTACAATGAGCAGTTCTTC. The variable domain in full, with the rest retrieved from reference TRBV5-5 and TRBJ2-1, is DAGVTQSPTHLIKTRGQQVTLRCSPISGHKSVSWYQQVLGQGPQFIFQYYEKEERGRGNFPDRFSARQFPNYSSELNVNALLLGDSALYLCASSKSPTEYNEQFFGPGTRLTVL.

The V and J genes are TRBV6-5 and TRBJ1-3; no clear D. The V end lost 4 bases, the J end lost 0 bases, and 13 bases lay between the germline ends. Germline loops: CDR1 MNHEY, CDR2 SVGAGI. The CDR3 sequence is 16 residues long. CDR3 residues: CASSSMTLLSGNTIYF. The CDR3 region has the DNA TGTGCCAGCAGTTCGATGACACTCCTCTCTGGAAACACCATATATTTT.

A few counts support this clone. The chain has TRBV7-2 and TRBJ1-6; D gene unclear. Germline loops: CDR1 SGHTA, CDR2 FQGNSA. This CDR3 region has 11 residues. Between the trimmed V and J ends, which lost 7 bases and 5 bases, there was a span of 3 bases. DNA for the CDR3: TGTGCCAGCACCAATAATTCACCCCTCCACTTT. Translated: CASTNNSPLHF.

J is TRBJ1-4 and V is TRBV10-3; weak D call: TRBD1 (5 bases). Trimming took 5 bases from V and 8 from J, leaving 15 bases between them. The CDR3 runs to 14 residues. Per germline, CDR1 ENHRY and CDR2 SYGVKD. In nucleotides, the CDR3 is TGTGCCATCAGTCGCGCTTGGGAGGGGGAAAAACTGTTTTTT. Its translation is CAISRAWEGEKLFF.

V usage is TRBV30 and J usage is TRBJ2-7; unclear D gene. This CDR3 has 13 residues. Germline V gene sequence: CDR1 GTSNPN, CDR2 SVGIG (reference sequence). V lost 0 bases, J lost 1 base, and 7 bases lay in between. CDR3 protein: CAWSVQPSYEQYF. As DNA, the CDR3 is TGTGCCTGGAGTGTACAACCGTCCTACGAGCAGTACTTC.

This rearrangement joins TRBV25-1 to TRBJ1-3; 8 nucleotides line up with TRBD1. The length of the CDR3 is 15 residues. The V gene end was trimmed by 4 bases and the J gene end by 0 bases; junction bases not matched to a gene: 2. Germline-derived CDR1 and CDR2 are MGHDK and SYGVNS. CDR3 in amino acids: CASSGGQGSGNTIYF. The CDR3 DNA follows: TGTGCCAGCAGTGGAGGACAGGGCTCTGGAAACACCATATATTTT. The complete variable domain, with remaining parts taken from reference TRBV25-1 and TRBJ1-3, reads EADIYQTPRYLVIGTGKKITLECSQTMGHDKMYWYQQDPGMELHLIHYSYGVNSTEKGDLSSESTVSRIRTEHFPLTLESARPSHTSQYLCASSGGQGSGNTIYFGEGSWLTVV.

This chain connects TRBV9 to TRBJ2-2; 8 bases map to TRBD1. After removal of 4 bases from V and 7 bases from J, the junction contained 6 bases not matched to a gene. Looked up from germline, CDR1 is SGDLS and CDR2 is YYNGEE. The CDR3 runs 14 residues. The CDR3 spells CASSITGGIGELFF. CDR3 sequence (DNA): TGTGCCAGCAGCATCACAGGGGGTATCGGGGAGCTGTTTTTT.

The rearrangement uses TRBV20-1 and TRBJ1-1; D is unresolved. CDR3 length: 11 residues. The germline V gene encodes CDR1 DFQATT and CDR2 SNEGSKA (reference sequence). Trimming took 5 bases from V and 5 from J, leaving 9 bases between them. The CDR3 region is CSAEFSTEAFF. The CDR3, as DNA: TGCAGTGCTGAGTTTAGTACTGAAGCTTTCTTT.

The chain combines TRBV11-1 with TRBJ1-1; 7 bases align to TRBD1. Losses at the gene ends were 1 base for V and 6 bases for J; bases not matched to a gene: 5. Per the germline V gene, CDR1 is SGHAT and CDR2 is FQDESV (reference sequence). The CDR3 runs to 14 residues. The DNA for the CDR3 is TGTGCCAGCAGCTTAGGACGCGGGACAGCTGAAGCTTTCTTT. Translated: CASSLGRGTAEAFF.

The chain combines TRBV9 with TRBJ2-1, with D possibly matching TRBD1 (5 bases). V gave up 0 bases and J gave up 9 bases, with 13 bases separating them. Germline CDR1 reads SGDLS; CDR2 reads YYNGEE. The CDR3 length is 14 residues. The CDR3 sequence: CASSVEARVGEQFF. The CDR3 coding sequence is TGTGCCAGCAGCGTAGAGGCCAGGGTCGGTGAGCAGTTCTTC.

V usage is TRBV19 and J usage is TRBJ1-2, with 7 bases fitting TRBD1. The length of the CDR3 is 15 residues. The V gene's germline CDR1 is LNHDA and CDR2 SQIVND (reference sequence). The ends lost 1 base at V and 7 bases at J; junction bases unmatched: 9. Here the CDR3 reads CASSIARDRGTGYTF. CDR3 coding DNA: TGTGCCAGTAGTATAGCCCGGGACAGAGGGACTGGCTACACCTTC. Full variable domain (remainder filled in from reference TRBV19 and TRBJ1-2): DGGITQSPKYLFRKEGQNVTLSCEQNLNHDAMYWYRQDPGQGLRLIYYSQIVNDFQKGDIAEGYSVSREKKESFPLTVTSAQKNPTAFYLCASSIARDRGTGYTFGSGTRLTVV.

V usage is TRBV28 and J usage is TRBJ2-7; TRBD1 matches at 8 bases. The CDR3 has 15 amino acids. Per germline, CDR1 MDHEN and CDR2 SYDVKM. V was pared by 6 bases and J by 6 bases, with 13 bases of the junction left unmatched. CDR3 nucleotides: TGTGCCAGCAGCCTTACAGGGGGGAAGGATGGCGAGCAGTACTTC. Protein sequence: CASSLTGGKDGEQYF.

V and J are TRBV28 and TRBJ1-5; D not resolved. Germline CDR1 reads MDHEN; CDR2 reads SYDVKM. The ends were cut back, 3 bases at V and 4 bases at J, with 7 bases in the middle. This CDR3 comprises 13 residues. CDR3 sequence (DNA): TGTGCCAGCAGTTTGTTCACGAATCAGCCCCAGCATTTT. Amino acid sequence: CASSLFTNQPQHF. The whole variable domain, remainder taken from reference TRBV28 and TRBJ1-5, is DVKVTQSSRYLVKRTGEKVFLECVQDMDHENMFWYRQDPGLGLRLIYFSYDVKMKEKGDIPEGYSVSREKKERFSLILESASTNQTSMYLCASSLFTNQPQHFGDGTRLSIL.